Here is one TCR beta chain with its context. Its antigen remains unknown. Assay used: immunoSEQ multiplex PCR; TCRdb lists only in-frame clones, some missing. The profile shows about 110,000 clones, roughly 84% of them singletons. This record belongs to a study of T cell responses to AZD1222 COVID-19 vaccine. Study-wide findings and caveats: The reported proportion of spike-specific TCRs targeting unmutated variant regions was nearly half. At 160-218 and 743-854, vaccine-associated CD4 TCRs were dominant, and they spanned spike.

The germline gives CDR1 LGHDT, CDR2 YNNKEL (reference sequence). Losses at the gene ends were 1 base for V and 7 bases for J; bases not matched to a gene: 8. The CDR3 totals 15 residues. The gene calls are TRBV3-1 (or the pseudogene TRBV3-2) and TRBJ2-7; 9 bases are a match to TRBD2. This TCR came from an adult in good health. This material consisted of peripheral blood, taken on day 0 of AZD1222 vaccination. Written as DNA, the CDR3 is TGTGCCAGCAGCCAAGCGGTAATAGCGGGGGCTGAGCAGTACTTC. It is translated as CASSQAVIAGAEQYF.